These 21 T cell receptor beta chains were all obtained from the same sample, sequenced in a study of CD8 T cells in ankylosing spondylitis. Findings and caveats of the study: Apparently characteristic of ankylosing spondylitis blood was a TCR beta motif (under ten highly homologous variants).

Their recognized antigens are unknown. MiXCR, applied by TCRdb to the 5' RACE reads, yields one record per CDR3 protein. Among 220,000 or so distinct CDR3 sequences, approximately 20% were seen once, and the ten largest hold about 44%. Sequencing was performed on blood, either unsorted or a sorted T cell fraction (not recorded which). The receptors derive from a male donor with ankylosing spondylitis.

This clonotype came up a few times. The rearrangement uses TRBV7-9 and TRBJ1-1; possibly TRBD1 for D (6 bases). Trimming pared 1 base from V and 8 bases from J, leaving 11 bases between. The germline V gene has CDR1 SEHNR and CDR2 FQNEAQ (reference sequence). CDR3 length: 13 residues. DNA of the CDR3: TGTGCCAGCAGCTTAGTCGGACAGAGGGAAGCTTTCTTT. It codes for CASSLVGQREAFF. The complete variable domain, with remaining parts taken from reference TRBV7-9 and TRBJ1-1, reads DTGVSQNPRHKITKRGQNVTFRCDPISEHNRLYWYRQTLGQGPEFLTYFQNEAQLEKSRLLSDRFSAERPKGSFSTLEIQRTEQGDSAMYLCASSLVGQREAFFGQGTRLTVV.

This clonotype was observed at least ten times. The V call is TRBV5-1, the J call TRBJ1-1, with TRBD1 matching over 8 bases. CDR1 SGHRS and CDR2 YFSETQ come from the germline V gene. V lost 4 bases, J lost 0 bases, and 8 bases stayed unmatched. The CDR3 is 16 amino acids. Here the CDR3 reads CASSADRVVVNTEAFF. The CDR3 region has the DNA TGCGCCAGCAGCGCGGACAGGGTCGTAGTGAACACTGAAGCTTTCTTT.

The chain couples TRBV11-2 to TRBJ1-1; D is unclear. This CDR3 spans 14 amino acids. V shed 3 bases and J shed 3 bases, with 11 bases lying between them. Germline values: CDR1 SGHAT, CDR2 FQNNGV. CDR3 nucleotide sequence: TGTGCCAGCAGCTTCCAGGTTACGGACACTGAAGCTTTCTTT. This gives the protein CASSFQVTDTEAFF.

V gene TRBV29-1 combines with J gene TRBJ2-5; 12 nucleotides line up with TRBD2. Germline CDR1 reads SQVTM; CDR2 reads ANQGSEA. The V gene end was trimmed by 7 bases and the J gene end by 5 bases; junction bases not matched to a gene: 17. This CDR3 is built from 17 residues. CDR3 DNA sequence: TGCAGCGGTTCTCTGGGACTAGCGGGCGTACCGGGGGAGACCCAGTACTTC. Encoded protein: CSGSLGLAGVPGETQYF.

There are many counts of this clonotype. The DNA for the CDR3 is TGCGCCAGCAGCCAAACACTTACAGGGGGCACCACAGATACGCAGTATTTT. Protein sequence: CASSQTLTGGTTDTQYF. The rearrangement uses TRBV4-1 and TRBJ2-3; 9 bases line up with TRBD1. J gave up 2 bases and V 2 bases, and 8 bases lay outside the gene matches. CDR1 is MGHRA, CDR2 YSYEKL, per germline. The CDR3 has 17 amino acids.

In DNA form, the CDR3 reads TGTGCCAGCAGCTCCCGCCGGGACAGGATAAACACCGGGGAGCTGTTTTTT. Translated, it gives CASSSRRDRINTGELFF. The rearrangement uses TRBV11-3 and TRBJ2-2; 8 bases are a match to TRBD1. Looked up from germline, CDR1 is SGHNT and CDR2 is YENEEA. The junction had 9 bases not matched to a gene; V was cut back by 4 bases and J by 2 bases. CDR3 length equals 17 residues. The whole variable domain, filled in from reference TRBV11-3 and TRBJ2-2, reads EAGVVQSPRYKIIEKKQPVAFWCNPISGHNTLYWYLQNLGQGPELLIRYENEEAVDDSQLPKDRFSAERLKGVDSTLKIQPAELGDSAVYLCASSSRRDRINTGELFFGEGSRLTVL.

The V gene is TRBV7-9, the J gene TRBJ2-1, with 9 bases identical to TRBD2. In germline, CDR1 is SEHNR, CDR2 FQNEAQ (reference sequence). CDR3 length equals 17 residues. The V and J ends lost 1 base and 7 bases, in that order; junction bases with no gene match: 11. The DNA for the CDR3 is TGTGCCAGCAGCTTAGTTGGGGGCGGGGGGGCCCAGAATGAGCAGTTCTTC. Encoded protein: CASSLVGGGGAQNEQFF. Combining the CDR3 with reference TRBV7-9 and TRBJ2-1 gives the whole variable domain DTGVSQNPRHKITKRGQNVTFRCDPISEHNRLYWYRQTLGQGPEFLTYFQNEAQLEKSRLLSDRFSAERPKGSFSTLEIQRTEQGDSAMYLCASSLVGGGGAQNEQFFGPGTRLTVL.

In this sample, this clonotype turned up once. This rearrangement joins TRBV6-5 to TRBJ1-1, with TRBD1 matching over 8 bases. V was clipped by 1 base and J by 1 base; unmatched bases: 5. The CDR3 sequence is 16 residues long. Germline V gives CDR1 MNHEY, CDR2 SVGAGI. Written as DNA, the CDR3 is TGTGCCAGCAGTTACTTGGACAGGGAGGCGAACACTGAAGCTTTCTTT. This translates into CASSYLDREANTEAFF.

This clonotype was observed a few times. This rearrangement joins TRBV5-4 to TRBJ2-2; D gene ambiguous. The CDR3 consists of 15 residues. V lost 1 base, J lost 4 bases, and 11 bases lay in between. The germline V gene encodes CDR1 SGHNT and CDR2 YYREEE (reference sequence). CDR3 residues: CASSLNPVVTGELFF. The CDR3 DNA is TGTGCCAGCAGCTTGAATCCGGTCGTCACCGGGGAGCTGTTTTTT.

This clonotype has more than one count but fewer than ten. The CDR3 DNA sequence: TGTGCCAGCAGTTCCACTCTAGCGGGTGCTTACAATGAGCAGTTCTTC. Amino acids: CASSSTLAGAYNEQFF. The chain has TRBV12-3 or TRBV12-4 and TRBJ2-1, with 8 bases fitting TRBD2. The CDR3 has 16 residues. The trim removed 4 bases at V and 4 bases at J, leaving 9 bases unmatched.

The rearrangement links TRBV7-2 to TRBJ1-2; TRBD1 matches 9 bases. CDR1 is SGHTA, CDR2 FQGNSA, per germline. This CDR3 spans 16 amino acids. V lost 5 bases to trimming and J lost 2 bases; unmatched junction nucleotides: 9. The CDR3 DNA follows: TGTGCCAGCAGCCCCAGGACAGGGGAGCTGAACTATGGCTACACCTTC. This gives the protein CASSPRTGELNYGYTF.

A few counts support this clonotype. The V gene is TRBV5-6, the J gene TRBJ2-7, with a tentative D call TRBD2 (5 bases). There are 14 residues in the CDR3. CDR1 and CDR2 from the germline V gene are SGHDT and YYEEEE. V dropped 5 bases and J dropped 3 bases, with 15 bases sitting between them. CDR3 DNA sequence: TGTGCCAGCAGTCTAGGGAGAGGATTCTACGAGCAGTACTTC. As protein: CASSLGRGFYEQYF.

This clonotype was picked up a small number of times. The chain combines TRBV12-3 or TRBV12-4 with TRBJ2-3; 11 bases line up with TRBD2. The CDR3 totals 17 residues. Trimming removed 3 bases from V and 2 bases from J; junction bases left unmatched: 7. Written as DNA, the CDR3 is TGTGCCAGCAGTTTGAATCCTAGCGGGGGGTACACAGATACGCAGTATTTT. This encodes CASSLNPSGGYTDTQYF.

This clonotype occurred a few times. The V call is TRBV9, the J call TRBJ2-7, with 10 bases matching TRBD1. The CDR3 runs 14 residues. V shed 4 bases and J 7 bases; nucleotides not matched to a gene: 8. Germline V gene sequence: CDR1 SGDLS, CDR2 YYNGEE. Here the CDR3 DNA reads TGTGCCAGCAGCCCCAGCGGGACAGGGGTTGAGCAGTACTTC. Translation: CASSPSGTGVEQYF.

The V call is TRBV7-9, the J call TRBJ2-7, with D hard to call. Germline V lookup: CDR1 SEHNR, CDR2 FQNEAQ (reference sequence). The CDR3 runs 13 residues. V shed 0 bases and J shed 5 bases, with 8 bases lying between them. CDR3 nucleotide sequence: TGTGCCAGCAGCTTAGCGGGAAAGGACGAGCAGTACTTC. Protein sequence: CASSLAGKDEQYF.

The chain carries TRBV4-3 and TRBJ2-2; D is unclear. Germline lookup yields CDR1 LGHNA and CDR2 YSLEER. This CDR3 has 19 amino acids. V shed 0 bases and J shed 0 bases, with 17 bases lying between them. This CDR3 reads CASSQDELPRTTNTGELFF. The DNA of the CDR3 is TGCGCCAGCAGCCAAGACGAACTGCCCAGGACCACGAACACCGGGGAGCTGTTTTTT.

The genes are TRBV5-1 and TRBJ1-3, with a possible D match to TRBD1 (5 bases). Trimming left V 3 bases short and J 0 bases short, with 10 bases between. Germline V gene lookup returns CDR1 SGHRS and CDR2 YFSETQ. The CDR3 extends over 15 amino acids. The CDR3 region is CASSWTTASGNTIYF. CDR3 nucleotide sequence: TGCGCCAGCAGCTGGACGACAGCCTCTGGAAACACCATATATTTT. The variable domain in full, with the rest retrieved from reference TRBV5-1 and TRBJ1-3, is KAGVTQTPRYLIKTRGQQVTLSCSPISGHRSVSWYQQTPGQGLQFLFEYFSETQRNKGNFPGRFSGRQFSNSRSEMNVSTLELGDSALYLCASSWTTASGNTIYFGEGSWLTVV.

This clonotype has a handful of counts. The rearrangement uses TRBV19 and TRBJ1-1, with 9 positions matching TRBD1. CDR3 size: 14 residues. Looked up from germline, CDR1 is LNHDA and CDR2 is SQIVND (reference sequence). V was clipped by 5 bases and J by 3 bases; unmatched bases: 4. This CDR3 is CASSSGQGYTEAFF. The CDR3 DNA reads TGTGCCAGTAGTTCCGGACAGGGGTACACTGAAGCTTTCTTT.

This clonotype was observed a handful of times. V gene TRBV13 combines with J gene TRBJ2-5; 10 bases map to TRBD2. Germline-derived CDR1 and CDR2 are PRHDT and FYEKMQ (reference sequence). J lost 5 bases, V lost 4 bases, and 10 bases had no gene match. The CDR3 is 16 amino acids. CDR3 loop: CASSSLAGALQETQYF. The CDR3 DNA reads TGTGCCAGCAGCTCCCTAGCGGGGGCCCTCCAGGAGACCCAGTACTTC.

The V and J genes are TRBV20-1 and TRBJ2-7, with TRBD2 as a possible D gene (5 bases). Germline V gene sequence: CDR1 DFQATT, CDR2 SNEGSKA (reference sequence). This CDR3 has 14 residues. This CDR3 reads CRGTDGGGSYEQYF. CDR3 in DNA: TGCAGAGGAACTGACGGCGGCGGGTCCTACGAGCAGTACTTC.

This clonotype has a handful of counts. The CDR3 bases are TGTGCCAGTAGGGCTAGCGGGAGAGAGACCCAGTACTTC. It specifies CASRASGRETQYF. The chain is built from TRBV19 and TRBJ2-5; 10 nucleotides line up with TRBD2. Per the germline V gene, CDR1 is LNHDA and CDR2 is SQIVND (reference sequence). With V trimmed by 6 bases and J by 4 bases, 2 bases remained unmatched. The CDR3 sequence is 13 residues long.